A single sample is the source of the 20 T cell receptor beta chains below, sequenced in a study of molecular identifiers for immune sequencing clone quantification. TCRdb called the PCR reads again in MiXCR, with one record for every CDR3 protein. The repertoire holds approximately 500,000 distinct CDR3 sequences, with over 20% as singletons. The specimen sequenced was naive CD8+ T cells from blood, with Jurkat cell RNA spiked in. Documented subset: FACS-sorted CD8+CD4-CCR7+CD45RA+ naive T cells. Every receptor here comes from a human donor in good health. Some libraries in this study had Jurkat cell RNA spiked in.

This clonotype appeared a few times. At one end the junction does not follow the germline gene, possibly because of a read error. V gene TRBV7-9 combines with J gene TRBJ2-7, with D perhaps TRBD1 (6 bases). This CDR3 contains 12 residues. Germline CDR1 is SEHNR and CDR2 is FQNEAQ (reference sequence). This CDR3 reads CASSSLGQSARF. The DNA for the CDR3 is TGTGCCAGCAGCTCCTTGGGACAAAGCGCTCGCTTC.

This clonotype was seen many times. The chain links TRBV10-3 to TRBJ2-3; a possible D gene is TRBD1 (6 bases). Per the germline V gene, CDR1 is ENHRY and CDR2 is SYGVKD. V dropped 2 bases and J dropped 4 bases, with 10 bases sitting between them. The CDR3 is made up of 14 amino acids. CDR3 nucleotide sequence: TGTGCCATCAGTGAGCAGGGGATCCCAGATACGCAGTATTTT. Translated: CAISEQGIPDTQYF.

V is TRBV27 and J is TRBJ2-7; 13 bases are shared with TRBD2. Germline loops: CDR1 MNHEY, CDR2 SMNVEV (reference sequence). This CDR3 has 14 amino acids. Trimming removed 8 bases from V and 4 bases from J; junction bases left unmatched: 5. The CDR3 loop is CASSPTSGRYEQYF. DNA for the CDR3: TGTGCCAGCTCCCCGACTAGCGGGAGGTACGAGCAGTACTTC.

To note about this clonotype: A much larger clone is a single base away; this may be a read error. The CDR3 is CASSYSNGVYERYF. DNA for the CDR3: TGTGCCAGCAGTTACTCAAATGGTGTCTACGAGCGGTACTTC. The V gene is TRBV6-5, the J gene TRBJ2-7; D not resolved. The germline CDR1 and CDR2 sequences are MNHEY and SVGAGI. The CDR3 loop spans 14 amino acids.

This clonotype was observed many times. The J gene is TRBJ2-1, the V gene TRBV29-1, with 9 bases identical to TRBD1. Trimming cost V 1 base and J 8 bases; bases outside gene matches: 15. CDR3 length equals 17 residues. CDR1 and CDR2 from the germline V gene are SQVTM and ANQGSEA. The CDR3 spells CSVEGGVDRGSFDEQFF. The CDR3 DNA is TGCAGCGTTGAAGGAGGAGTGGACAGGGGAAGCTTCGATGAGCAGTTCTTC.

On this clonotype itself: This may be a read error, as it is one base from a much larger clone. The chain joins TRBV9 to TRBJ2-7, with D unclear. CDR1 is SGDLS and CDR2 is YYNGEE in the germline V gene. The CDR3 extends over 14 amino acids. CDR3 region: CASSYSTTPYERYF. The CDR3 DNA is TGTGCCAGCAGCTATAGTACGACTCCCTACGAGCGGTACTTC.

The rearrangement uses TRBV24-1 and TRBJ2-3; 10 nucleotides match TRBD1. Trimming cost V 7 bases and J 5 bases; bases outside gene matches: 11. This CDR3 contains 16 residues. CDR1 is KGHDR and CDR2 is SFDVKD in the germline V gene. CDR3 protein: CATSDTGTGVLDTQYF. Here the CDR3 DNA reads TGTGCCACCAGCGATACCGGGACAGGGGTGTTAGATACGCAGTATTTT.

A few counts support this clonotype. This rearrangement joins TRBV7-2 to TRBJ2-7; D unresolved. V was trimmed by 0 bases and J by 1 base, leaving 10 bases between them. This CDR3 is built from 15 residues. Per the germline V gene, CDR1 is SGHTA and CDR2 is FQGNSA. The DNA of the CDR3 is TGTGCCAGCAGCTTAGCGGGAAGCCCTTCCTACGAGCAGTACTTC. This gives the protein CASSLAGSPSYEQYF.

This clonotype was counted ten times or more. CDR3 coding DNA: TGTGCCAGCAGTTATTCGGCGAACACTGAAGCTTTCTTT. The encoded protein is CASSYSANTEAFF. This chain uses TRBV6-2 or TRBV6-3 with TRBJ1-1; unclear D gene. Between the trimmed V and J ends, which lost 3 bases and 1 base, there was a span of 6 bases. The V gene's germline CDR1 is MNHEY and CDR2 SVGEGT. The CDR3 totals 13 residues.

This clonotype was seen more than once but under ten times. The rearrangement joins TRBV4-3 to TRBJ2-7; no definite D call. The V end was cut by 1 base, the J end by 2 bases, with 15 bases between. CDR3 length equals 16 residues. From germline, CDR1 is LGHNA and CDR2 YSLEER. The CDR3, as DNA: TGCGCCAGCAGCCAAGTCGAGTCAGATTTTACCTACGAGCAGTACTTC. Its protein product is CASSQVESDFTYEQYF.

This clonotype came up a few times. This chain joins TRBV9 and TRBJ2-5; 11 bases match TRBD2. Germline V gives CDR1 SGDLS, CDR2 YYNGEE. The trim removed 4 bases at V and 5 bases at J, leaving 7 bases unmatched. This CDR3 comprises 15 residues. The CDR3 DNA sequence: TGTGCCAGCAGCCCCCTAGCGGGGGGAGGTGAGACCCAGTACTTC. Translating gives CASSPLAGGGETQYF.

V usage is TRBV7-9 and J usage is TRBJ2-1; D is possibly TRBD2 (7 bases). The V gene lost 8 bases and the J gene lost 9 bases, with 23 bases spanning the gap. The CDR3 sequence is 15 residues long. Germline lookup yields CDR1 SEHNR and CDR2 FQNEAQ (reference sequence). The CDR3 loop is CASSSGRGAWPEQFF. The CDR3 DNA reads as TGTGCCAGCTCTTCAGGACGGGGGGCGTGGCCTGAGCAGTTCTTC.

CDR3 DNA: TGTGCCAGCACCTTCCGGGGGTACCAAGAGACCCAGTACTTC. This sequence encodes CASTFRGYQETQYF. This chain connects TRBV13 to TRBJ2-5; D may be TRBD2 (6 bases). This CDR3 is built from 14 residues. CDR1 and CDR2 from the germline V gene are PRHDT and FYEKMQ (reference sequence). V lost 7 bases and J lost 0, with 12 bases in between.

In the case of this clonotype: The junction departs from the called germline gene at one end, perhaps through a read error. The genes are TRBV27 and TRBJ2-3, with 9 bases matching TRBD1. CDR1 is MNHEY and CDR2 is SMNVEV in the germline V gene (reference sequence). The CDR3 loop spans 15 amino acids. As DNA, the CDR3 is TGTGCCAGCAGTTTTATGGGACAGGGCACAGATATGCAGTATTTT. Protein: CASSFMGQGTDMQYF.

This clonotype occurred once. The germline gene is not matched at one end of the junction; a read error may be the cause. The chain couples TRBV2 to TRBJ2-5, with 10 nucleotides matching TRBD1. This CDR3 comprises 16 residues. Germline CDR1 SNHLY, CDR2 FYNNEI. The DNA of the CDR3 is TGTGCCAGCAGTGAGCGGACAGGGGGGCTACAAGAGGCCCAGTACTTC. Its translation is CASSERTGGLQEAQYF.

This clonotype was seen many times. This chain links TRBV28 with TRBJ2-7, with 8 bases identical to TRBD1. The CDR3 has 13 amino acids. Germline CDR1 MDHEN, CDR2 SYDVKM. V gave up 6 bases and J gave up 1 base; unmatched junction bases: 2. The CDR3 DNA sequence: TGTGCCAGCAGCAACAGGGGGTCCTACGAGCAGTACTTC. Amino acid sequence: CASSNRGSYEQYF.

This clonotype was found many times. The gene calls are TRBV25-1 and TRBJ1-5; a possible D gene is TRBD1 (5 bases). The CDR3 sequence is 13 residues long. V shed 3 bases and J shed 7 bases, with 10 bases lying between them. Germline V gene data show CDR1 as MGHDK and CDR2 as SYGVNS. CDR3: CASSEVGAQPQHF. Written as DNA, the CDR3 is TGTGCCAGCAGTGAGGTTGGGGCCCAGCCCCAGCATTTT.

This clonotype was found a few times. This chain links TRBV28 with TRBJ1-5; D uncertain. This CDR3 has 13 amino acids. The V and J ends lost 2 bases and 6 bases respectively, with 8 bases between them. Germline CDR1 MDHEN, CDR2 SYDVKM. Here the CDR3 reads CASSLNLVQPQHF. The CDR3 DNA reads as TGTGCCAGCAGTTTAAATCTTGTTCAGCCCCAGCATTTT.

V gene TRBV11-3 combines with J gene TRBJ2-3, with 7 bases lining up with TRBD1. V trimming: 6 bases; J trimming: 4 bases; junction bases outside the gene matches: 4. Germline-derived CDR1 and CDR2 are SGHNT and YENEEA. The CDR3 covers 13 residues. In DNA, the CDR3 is TGTGCCAGCAGTCCCACAGGGGCAGATACGCAGTATTTT. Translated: CASSPTGADTQYF. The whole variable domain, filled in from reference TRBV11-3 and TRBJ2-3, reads EAGVVQSPRYKIIEKKQPVAFWCNPISGHNTLYWYLQNLGQGPELLIRYENEEAVDDSQLPKDRFSAERLKGVDSTLKIQPAELGDSAVYLCASSPTGADTQYFGPGTRLTVL.

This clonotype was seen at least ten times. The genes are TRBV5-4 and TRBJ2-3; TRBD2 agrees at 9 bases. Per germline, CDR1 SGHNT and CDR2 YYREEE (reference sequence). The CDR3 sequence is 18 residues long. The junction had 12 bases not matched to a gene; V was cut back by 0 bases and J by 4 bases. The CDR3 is CASSLVGFGGRDADTQYF. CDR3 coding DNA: TGTGCCAGCAGCTTGGTGGGCTTCGGCGGGAGGGATGCAGATACGCAGTATTTT.